This TCR beta chain was sequenced for a study of cytomegalovirus exposure and HLA in healthy donors. Study details: It was reported in a later analysis that the 100 to 150 validation repertoires used the same platform as the approximately 690 first-cohort repertoires.

A remark on this clone: Its antigen remains unidentified.

Data came from immunoSEQ multiplex PCR; TCRdb stores just in-frame clones and leaves some out. The table records 150,000 or so clones, 87% of them present only once. This CDR3 spans 14 amino acids. From germline, CDR1 is LGHNA and CDR2 YNFKEQ. J was trimmed by 5 bases and V by 1 base; bases with no gene match: 2. Among the 110 or so subjects of the validation cohort, separate from the 666-subject first cohort, were the donors. Regarding the study as a whole: Most TCR sequences proved rare, with some public TCRs found in many donors.

The J gene is TRBJ1-1, the V gene TRBV4-2; 9 positions agree with TRBD1. Input material: PBMCs. The clonotype was recovered from a woman in her 30s in good health and CMV-seronegative. As DNA, the CDR3 is TGTGCCAGCAGCCAAGGGGACAGGGAGACTGAAGCTTTCTTT. This gives the protein CASSQGDRETEAFF.